Listed here are 4 T cell receptor beta chains from one sample, sequenced in a study of blood T cell repertoires in COVID-19. Measured with immunoSEQ multiplex PCR; TCRdb has only the in-frame clones, and not every one. Here the sample spans over 110,000 clones, 60% to 85% being singletons. Material for sequencing was peripheral blood. These receptors were collected from a woman aged 55-70 years with acute or convalescent COVID-19.

The chain links TRBV28 to TRBJ1-2; 9 bases map to TRBD1. V gave up 5 bases and J gave up 13 bases; unmatched junction bases: 17. The CDR3 runs 15 residues. CDR1 and CDR2 (germline): MDHEN, SYDVKM. The CDR3 nucleotides are TGTGCCAGCAGTAATACCGGGACAGGGAGACCGAGGGGCACCTTC. Translation: CASSNTGTGRPRGTF.

Comment on this clone: Additional DNA sequences in this sample encode the identical CDR3. The chain combines TRBV7-9 with TRBJ1-1; tentative D call: TRBD1 (6 bases). Germline V lookup: CDR1 SEHNR, CDR2 FQNEAQ (reference sequence). V gave up 1 base and J gave up 1 base, with 19 bases separating them. This CDR3 contains 18 residues. CDR3 in DNA: TGTGCCAGCAGCTTAGGCCAGGGGAATACCCGACCGAACACTGAAGCTTTCTTT. Protein product: CASSLGQGNTRPNTEAFF.

The chain combines TRBV5-1 with TRBJ1-1; D possibly corresponds to TRBD1 (5 bases). CDR1 is SGHRS, CDR2 YFSETQ, per germline. Trimming pared 4 bases from V and 8 bases from J, leaving 15 bases between. The CDR3 spans 13 residues. The DNA of the CDR3 is TGCGCCAGCAGCCCAGAGGGGAGGTCGGAAGCTTTCTTT. It is translated as CASSPEGRSEAFF.

The genes are TRBV6-5 and TRBJ2-1; the match to TRBD2 covers 11 bases. Germline CDR1 MNHEY, CDR2 SVGAGI. V gave up 5 bases and J gave up 8 bases; unmatched junction bases: 8. CDR3 length: 15 residues. CDR3 DNA: TGTGCCAGCAGTCCCTATAGCGGGAGGGTGGATGAGCAGTTCTTC. Encoded protein: CASSPYSGRVDEQFF.